A single sample is the source of the 24 T cell receptor beta chains below, sequenced in a study of T cell repertoires in cytomegalovirus infection. TCRdb re-derived calls from the reads in MiXCR, one entry per CDR3 protein. The sample yields about 740,000 distinct CDR3 sequences, 35% seen once. Material: PBMCs. The receptors stem from a human donor in good health (CMV status not recorded). Some clones in this sample may be carry-over from other donors' samples.

In this sample, this clonotype turned up a few times. At one end the junction does not follow the germline gene, possibly because of a read error. The chain uses TRBV7-6 and TRBJ2-5, with D perhaps matching TRBD2 (6 bases). There are 15 residues in the CDR3. From germline, CDR1 is SGHVS and CDR2 FNYEAQ. The CDR3 protein is CASSLWRGEEETQYF. The DNA for the CDR3 is TGTGCTAGCAGCTTATGGCGCGGGGAGGAAGAGACCCAGTACTTC. The variable domain in full, with the rest retrieved from reference TRBV7-6 and TRBJ2-5, is GAGVSQSPRYKVTKRGQDVALRCDPISGHVSLYWYRQALGQGPEFLTYFNYEAQQDKSGLPNDRFSAERPEGSISTLTIQRTEQRDSAMYRCASSLWRGEEETQYFGPGTRLLVL.

V is TRBV7-6 and J is TRBJ1-2; D not resolved. The CDR3 spans 13 residues. Germline CDR1 and CDR2: SGHVS and FNYEAQ. The V and J ends lost 2 bases and 6 bases respectively, with 10 bases between them. The CDR3 spells CASSLKAGHGYTF. DNA of the CDR3: TGTGCCAGCAGCTTAAAGGCAGGACATGGCTACACCTTC.

This clonotype was counted a few times. The CDR3 sequence is CASSSGGMTTDTQYF. In DNA form, the CDR3 reads TGTGCCAGCAGTAGCGGGGGCATGACCACAGATACGCAGTATTTT. The chain is built from TRBV28 and TRBJ2-3; 8 positions match TRBD2. The length of the CDR3 is 15 residues. Germline V CDR1 and CDR2: MDHEN, SYDVKM. Unmatched junction bases numbered 6, after V lost 5 bases and J lost 2 bases. The full variable domain, in which reference TRBV28 and TRBJ2-3 provide the parts outside the CDR3, is DVKVTQSSRYLVKRTGEKVFLECVQDMDHENMFWYRQDPGLGLRLIYFSYDVKMKEKGDIPEGYSVSREKKERFSLILESASTNQTSMYLCASSSGGMTTDTQYFGPGTRLTVL.

V usage is TRBV12-3 or TRBV12-4 and J usage is TRBJ1-5; 9 bases are shared with TRBD1. The CDR3 extends over 15 amino acids. The J segment lost 2 bases and the V segment lost 6 bases, leaving 5 bases of the junction unmatched. The CDR3 nucleotides read TGTGCCAGCAGACAGGGGGCGGGTGGCAATCAGCCCCAGCATTTT. Residues: CASRQGAGGNQPQHF.

The chain carries TRBV12-3 or TRBV12-4 and TRBJ1-4; a possible D gene is TRBD1 (5 bases). The length of the CDR3 is 14 residues. V shed 7 bases and J shed 8 bases, with 17 bases lying between them. The chain's CDR3 is CASTTGGGSEKLFF. The CDR3 DNA is TGTGCCAGCACCACCGGCGGGGGTAGCGAAAAACTGTTTTTT.

This clonotype has more than one count but fewer than ten. The V and J genes are TRBV11-1 and TRBJ2-3, with D tentatively TRBD1 (6 bases). The CDR3 is made up of 16 amino acids. Germline V gene lookup returns CDR1 SGHAT and CDR2 FQDESV (reference sequence). Trimming stripped 1 base from V and 7 bases from J, with 18 bases between. The CDR3 spells CASSLVDGRQAHTQYF. The CDR3 DNA sequence: TGTGCCAGCAGCTTAGTTGACGGGCGACAGGCCCATACGCAGTATTTT.

The V gene is TRBV7-2, the J gene TRBJ2-3; 9 nucleotides line up with TRBD2. This CDR3 region has 16 residues. Germline values: CDR1 SGHTA, CDR2 FQGNSA. The V and J ends lost 3 bases and 5 bases, in that order; junction bases with no gene match: 9. CDR3 DNA sequence: TGTGCCAGCAGCTTGGGGAGCGGGGGGTCAATAGATACGCAGTATTTT. Translating gives CASSLGSGGSIDTQYF.

The rearrangement joins TRBV19 to TRBJ1-1, with D unclear. With 2 bases removed from V and 0 bases from J, the gap between germline ends came to 13 bases. CDR3 length equals 16 residues. Looked up from germline, CDR1 is LNHDA and CDR2 is SQIVND (reference sequence). CDR3 in DNA: TGTGCCAGTAGTATAAGCTTCGATTGGGTGAACACTGAAGCTTTCTTT. This codes for CASSISFDWVNTEAFF.

This clonotype has a handful of counts. V usage is TRBV12-3 or TRBV12-4 and J usage is TRBJ1-4; D uncertain. Trimming stripped 3 bases from V and 7 bases from J, with 15 bases between. The CDR3 spans 15 residues. In nucleotides, the CDR3 is TGTGCCAGCAGTTTTCGGGTCCTGCGCGGTGAAAAACTGTTTTTT. Protein product: CASSFRVLRGEKLFF.

The CDR3 here is CASSLDGSSSYNSPLHF. Here the CDR3 DNA reads TGTGCCAGCAGCTTAGATGGCAGTAGCTCCTATAATTCACCCCTCCACTTT. The chain recombines TRBV7-2 with TRBJ1-6; no clear D gene. Trimming left V 1 base short and J 0 bases short, with 10 bases between. The germline gives CDR1 SGHTA, CDR2 FQGNSA. The CDR3 totals 17 residues. Supplemented by reference TRBV7-2 and TRBJ1-6, the full variable domain reads GAGVSQSPSNKVTEKGKDVELRCDPISGHTALYWYRQSLGQGLEFLIYFQGNSAPDKSGLPSDRFSAERTGGSVSTLTIQRTQQEDSAVYLCASSLDGSSSYNSPLHFGNGTRLTVT.

The chain uses TRBV12-3 or TRBV12-4 and TRBJ2-7, with 9 bases matching TRBD1. The CDR3 runs to 14 residues. V shed 8 bases, J shed 2 bases, and the junction held 7 bases outside the gene matches. As DNA, the CDR3 is TGTGCCAGCTTTTCGGGACAGGGTGCCTACGAGCAGTACTTC. This encodes CASFSGQGAYEQYF.

This clonotype has a count of ten or more. The chain joins TRBV7-2 to TRBJ2-5; D gene uncertain. Looked up from germline, CDR1 is SGHTA and CDR2 is FQGNSA. The V and J ends lost 1 base and 7 bases respectively, with 10 bases between them. The CDR3 spans 13 residues. This CDR3 reads CASSLGELVTQYF. As DNA, the CDR3 is TGTGCCAGCAGCTTAGGAGAGTTGGTGACCCAGTACTTC.

This chain uses TRBV27 with TRBJ2-2; weak D call: TRBD1 (5 bases). The V gene's germline CDR1 is MNHEY and CDR2 SMNVEV (reference sequence). Trimming cost V 8 bases and J 4 bases, with 14 bases left between them. CDR3 length: 14 residues. This CDR3 is CASGDGRATGELFF. The CDR3 DNA is TGTGCCAGCGGGGATGGCAGGGCCACCGGGGAGCTGTTTTTT.

This chain uses TRBV7-8 with TRBJ2-2, with 9 positions matching TRBD2. Germline V gene sequence: CDR1 SGHVS, CDR2 FQNEAQ. The CDR3 consists of 15 residues. J lost 3 bases, V lost 5 bases, and 4 bases had no gene match. The CDR3 sequence: CASSKTSGHTGELFF. The CDR3 region has the DNA TGTGCCAGCAGCAAGACTAGCGGTCACACCGGGGAGCTGTTTTTT.

This clonotype turned up a few times. The chain carries TRBV18 and TRBJ2-6; the D is unclear. This CDR3 region has 15 residues. Germline V gene sequence: CDR1 KGHSH, CDR2 LQKENI. V was clipped by 4 bases and J by 3 bases, with 10 bases between them. In DNA form, the CDR3 reads TGTGCCAGCTCACGAGAGATGGGTGGGGCCAACGTCCTGACTTTC. The encoded protein is CASSREMGGANVLTF.

This chain connects TRBV6-2 or TRBV6-3 to TRBJ2-7; D might be TRBD1 or TRBD2, each matching 5 bases. Trimming cost V 4 bases and J 5 bases, with 12 bases left between them. Germline V gives CDR1 MNHEY, CDR2 SVGEGT. CDR3 size: 13 residues. The CDR3 protein is CASSFAGTDEQYF. In nucleotides, the CDR3 is TGTGCCAGCAGTTTCGCCGGGACGGACGAGCAGTACTTC.

To note about this clonotype: A much larger clonotype is one base distant, so this may be a read error. CDR3 in DNA: TGTGCCAGCAGCATGAGGACTAGCGGGAGTCATGTCGAGGAGCAGTTCTTC. Protein product: CASSMRTSGSHVEEQFF. This chain uses TRBV7-6 with TRBJ2-1; 13 nucleotides agree with TRBD2. With 5 bases clipped from V and 10 bases from J, the junction kept 14 bases outside the gene matches. The CDR3 runs to 17 residues. Germline lookup yields CDR1 SGHVS and CDR2 FNYEAQ.

The chain employs TRBV10-3 and TRBJ1-2; 8 nucleotides line up with TRBD1. Unmatched junction bases numbered 8, after V lost 10 bases and J lost 7 bases. The CDR3 runs 12 residues. In germline, CDR1 is ENHRY, CDR2 SYGVKD. DNA for the CDR3: TGTGCCAGCCGAGCAGGGGGCAGTGGCTACACCTTC. This gives the protein CASRAGGSGYTF.

In regard to this clonotype: A much larger clone differs by one base, so this may be a read error. The chain carries TRBV7-2 and TRBJ2-5; D unclear. Between the trimmed V and J ends, which lost 5 bases and 0 bases, there was a span of 10 bases. Germline assignment: CDR1 SGHTA and CDR2 FQGNSA. The CDR3 totals 14 residues. Here the CDR3 reads CASSPPTHQETQYF. As DNA, the CDR3 is TGTGCCAGCAGCCCCCCCACACACCAAGAGACCCAGTACTTC.

V gene TRBV5-6 combines with J gene TRBJ1-5; TRBD1 agrees at 9 bases. This CDR3 is 14 amino acids long. With V trimmed by 3 bases and J by 5 bases, 3 bases remained unmatched. Germline CDR1 is SGHDT and CDR2 is YYEEEE. CDR3 coding DNA: TGTGCCAGCAGCTGGGGGACAGGGCATCAGCCCCAGCATTTT. Translated: CASSWGTGHQPQHF.

Concerning this clonotype: An end of the junction differs from the germline gene, which may be a read error. The genes are TRBV28 and TRBJ1-1; perhaps TRBD1 as D (6 bases). The CDR3 extends over 14 amino acids. Germline loops: CDR1 MDHEN, CDR2 SYDVKM. Here the CDR3 reads CASTESKGDTEDFF. The CDR3 DNA reads TGTGCCAGCACCGAATCGAAGGGGGACACTGAAGATTTCTTT. Full variable domain (rest looked up from reference TRBV28 and TRBJ1-1): DVKVTQSSRYLVKRTGEKVFLECVQDMDHENMFWYRQDPGLGLRLIYFSYDVKMKEKGDIPEGYSVSREKKERFSLILESASTNQTSMYLCASTESKGDTEDFFGQGTRLTVV.

V is TRBV28 and J is TRBJ2-3; D unclear. In germline, CDR1 is MDHEN, CDR2 SYDVKM. This CDR3 has 16 residues. Trimming removed 6 bases from V and 1 base from J, with 17 bases in between. CDR3 region: CASSPDQDLRTDTQYF. The CDR3 DNA is TGTGCCAGCAGCCCCGACCAGGATTTACGCACAGATACGCAGTATTTT.

This clonotype has more than one count but fewer than ten. The rearrangement uses TRBV19 and TRBJ1-5; the D gene is possibly TRBD1 (6 bases). V lost 6 bases to trimming and J lost 3 bases, with 18 bases between them. From germline, CDR1 is LNHDA and CDR2 SQIVND (reference sequence). The CDR3 runs to 16 residues. DNA of the CDR3: TGTGCCAGTAGCCCCGAGGGGGTTGCATTCAATCAGCCCCAGCATTTT. Its protein is CASSPEGVAFNQPQHF.

This clonotype was recorded at least ten times. V gene TRBV6-2 or TRBV6-3 combines with J gene TRBJ2-3; TRBD2 matches 7 bases. CDR3 length: 17 amino acids. Germline-derived CDR1 and CDR2 are MNHEY and SVGEGT. V shed 2 bases, J shed 2 bases, and the junction held 10 bases outside the gene matches. This chain's CDR3 is CASSYGLAGEVTDTQYF. The CDR3 DNA reads as TGTGCCAGCAGTTACGGTTTGGCGGGGGAAGTCACAGATACGCAGTATTTT.